In this sample, the clone carrying this TCR beta chain turned up once. Its cognate antigen is unknown. Each sample came from a Caucasian adult donor living in Nashville, Tennessee. The entry originates in a study of shared clonotypes between healthy human individuals. Whole-study findings and limits: Depth was large, yet rarefaction showed that sorted-subset sequencing was incomplete. Non-shared clonotypes displayed generation probabilities falling below those of clonotypes present in all four donors.

Trimming cost V 0 bases and J 6 bases, with 9 bases left between them. This CDR3 spans 14 amino acids. Germline CDR1 is MNHEY and CDR2 is SVGAGI. In the authors' methods: ImmunoSEQ output lacked quality scores and full-length reads, limiting matched filtering. Clones were read by immunoSEQ multiplex PCR, and TCRdb kept only the in-frame ones, dropping some. From that table come the V and J calls and clone size; the DNA was used to work out D and trimming. The data hold 640,000 or so clones, with roughly 70% observed a single time. The clonotype was recovered from a woman under 40 in good health. The rearrangement joins TRBV6-5 to TRBJ2-1, with D perhaps matching TRBD2 (6 bases). The sample comprised memory CD4+ T cells sorted from blood. The subset was: CD45RA-negative fraction. The CDR3 loop reads CASSYSRTINEQFF. For the CDR3, the DNA is TGTGCCAGCAGTTACTCGAGGACTATCAATGAGCAGTTCTTC.